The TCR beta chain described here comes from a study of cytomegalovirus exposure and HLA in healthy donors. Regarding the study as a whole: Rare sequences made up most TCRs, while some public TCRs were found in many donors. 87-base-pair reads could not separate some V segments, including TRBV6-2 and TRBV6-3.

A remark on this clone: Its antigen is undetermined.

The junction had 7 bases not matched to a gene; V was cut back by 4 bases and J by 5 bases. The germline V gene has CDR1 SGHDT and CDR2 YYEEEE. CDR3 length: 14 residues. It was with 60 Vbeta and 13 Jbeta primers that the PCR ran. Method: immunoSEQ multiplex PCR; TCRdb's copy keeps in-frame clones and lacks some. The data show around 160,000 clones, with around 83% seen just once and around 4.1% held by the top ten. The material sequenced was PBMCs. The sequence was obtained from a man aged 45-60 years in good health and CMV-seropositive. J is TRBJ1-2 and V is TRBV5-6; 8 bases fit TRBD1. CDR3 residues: CASSPDREIYGYTF. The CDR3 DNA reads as TGTGCCAGCAGCCCGGACAGGGAGATTTATGGCTACACCTTC.